The text below deals with one T cell receptor beta chain. Antigen specificity is unknown. The PCR was carried out with 60 Vbeta primers and 13 Jbeta primers. TCRdb's table, derived via immunoSEQ multiplex PCR, lists solely in-frame clones and lacks some. Altogether some 190,000 clones are present, 65% to 85% being singletons, with the ten largest covering 1.4%. The ends were cut back, 3 bases at V and 5 bases at J, with 10 bases in the middle. This CDR3 is 13 amino acids long. Germline V gives CDR1 SEHNR, CDR2 FQNEAQ (reference sequence). The sample belongs to a study of cytomegalovirus exposure and HLA in healthy donors. Study-wide results and caveats: TCR beta V segments were, for the most part, productive about 90% or about 30% of the time in an earlier analysis. There were some V segments, including TRBV6-2 and TRBV6-3, excluded as indistinguishable.

This clonotype originated in a girl under 18 in good health and CMV-seropositive. This chain connects TRBV7-9 to TRBJ2-5; the D gene is possibly TRBD2 (6 bases). The specimen sequenced was PBMCs. The CDR3 DNA reads TGTGCCAGCAGCTTTCGCGGGATCGAGACCCAGTACTTC. This gives the protein CASSFRGIETQYF.